The 10 T cell receptor beta chains below were found in one sample sequenced in a study of early T cells in non-severe SARS-CoV-2 infection. TCRdb recomputed calls from the 5' RACE reads with MiXCR, one row per CDR3 protein. The sample holds about 56,000 distinct CDR3 sequences, over 12% seen once. Here the sequenced sample was whole blood, taken at baseline. The receptor source for this set is an adult who was a healthcare worker with PCR-confirmed SARS-CoV-2 infection or an uninfected control (not recorded which).

The table lists this clonotype with a few counts. The rearrangement joins TRBV6-1 to TRBJ2-4; TRBD2 is a possible D gene (5 bases). Looked up from germline, CDR1 is MNHNS and CDR2 is SASEGT. V gave up 8 bases and J gave up 3 bases, with 14 bases separating them. The CDR3 consists of 14 residues. In DNA, the CDR3 is TGTGCCAGCTTTGAGGGCGGAAACAAAAACATTCAGTACTTC. Its protein product is CASFEGGNKNIQYF.

V gene TRBV15 combines with J gene TRBJ2-3; no clear D. Germline V gene lookup returns CDR1 LNHNV and CDR2 YYDKDF (reference sequence). The germline V and J ends were trimmed by 3 bases and 5 bases, with 15 bases remaining between them. The CDR3 length is 15 residues. CDR3: CATSRGPPEGDTQYF. In DNA, the CDR3 is TGTGCCACCAGCAGGGGCCCCCCAGAAGGAGATACGCAGTATTTT.

This clonotype was seen a handful of times. J is TRBJ1-1 and V is TRBV20-1; D remains unclear. The CDR3 spans 8 residues. Trimming pared 7 bases from V and 5 bases from J, leaving 2 bases between. Germline-derived CDR1 and CDR2 are DFQATT and SNEGSKA (reference sequence). CDR3: CSVTEAFF. Written as DNA, the CDR3 is TGCAGTGTTACTGAAGCTTTCTTT.

This chain joins TRBV27 and TRBJ2-7, with D uncertain. This CDR3 has 15 residues. Germline V gene lookup returns CDR1 MNHEY and CDR2 SMNVEV (reference sequence). The V and J ends lost 2 bases and 2 bases respectively, with 13 bases between them. Here the CDR3 DNA reads TGTGCCAGCAGTTTAAGTGGAGCTTCGACCTACGAGCAGTACTTC. It translates to CASSLSGASTYEQYF.

This clonotype has just a few counts. The chain has TRBV7-2 and TRBJ1-4; possible D gene TRBD1, 5 bases. Germline loops: CDR1 SGHTA, CDR2 FQGNSA. Trimming stripped 3 bases from V and 0 bases from J, with 5 bases between. The CDR3 has 14 amino acids. The CDR3 region has the DNA TGTGCCAGCAGCTTCAGGGCAACTAATGAAAAACTGTTTTTT. It encodes CASSFRATNEKLFF.

This clonotype turned up a few times. J is TRBJ2-2 and V is TRBV30, with a tentative D call TRBD2 (6 bases). Germline CDR1 is GTSNPN and CDR2 is SVGIG (reference sequence). This CDR3 spans 14 amino acids. Trimming pared 2 bases from V and 4 bases from J, leaving 11 bases between. For the CDR3, the DNA is TGTGCCTGGAGTAAAGGGAGGAGCACCGGGGAGCTGTTTTTT. This codes for CAWSKGRSTGELFF.

At least ten counts were recorded for this clonotype. V and J are TRBV5-1 and TRBJ2-1; TRBD1 is a possible D gene (6 bases). Deletions cut 4 bases from V and 7 bases from J, with 9 bases between. The CDR3 is made up of 12 amino acids. CDR1 SGHRS and CDR2 YFSETQ come from the germline V gene. The CDR3 is CASSIQGNEQFF. As DNA, the CDR3 is TGCGCCAGCAGCATACAGGGAAATGAGCAGTTCTTC.

The table lists this clonotype with many counts. The gene calls are TRBV27 and TRBJ1-1, with D hard to call. Trimming shortened V by 4 bases and J by 2 bases, and 2 bases separated the two germline ends. The CDR3 length is 11 residues. Germline CDR1 is MNHEY and CDR2 is SMNVEV (reference sequence). CDR3: CASSCNTEAFF. The CDR3 nucleotides are TGTGCCAGCAGTTGTAACACTGAAGCTTTCTTT.

V is TRBV7-2 and J is TRBJ1-6, with unresolved D. CDR1 is SGHTA, CDR2 FQGNSA, per germline. The CDR3 loop spans 15 amino acids. Trimming left V 1 base short and J 6 bases short, with 10 bases between. CDR3 DNA sequence: TGTGCCAGCAGCTTAGGGCCAGGCCGTAATTCACCCCTCCACTTT. Its protein is CASSLGPGRNSPLHF.

This clonotype was found a few times. The chain combines TRBV19 with TRBJ2-7; D might be TRBD1 (6 bases). Trimming removed 6 bases from V and 2 bases from J, with 17 bases in between. From germline, CDR1 is LNHDA and CDR2 SQIVND (reference sequence). The CDR3 length is 15 residues. The CDR3: CASSPTGSYPYEQYF. In nucleotides, the CDR3 is TGTGCCAGTAGCCCTACAGGGTCCTACCCCTACGAGCAGTACTTC.